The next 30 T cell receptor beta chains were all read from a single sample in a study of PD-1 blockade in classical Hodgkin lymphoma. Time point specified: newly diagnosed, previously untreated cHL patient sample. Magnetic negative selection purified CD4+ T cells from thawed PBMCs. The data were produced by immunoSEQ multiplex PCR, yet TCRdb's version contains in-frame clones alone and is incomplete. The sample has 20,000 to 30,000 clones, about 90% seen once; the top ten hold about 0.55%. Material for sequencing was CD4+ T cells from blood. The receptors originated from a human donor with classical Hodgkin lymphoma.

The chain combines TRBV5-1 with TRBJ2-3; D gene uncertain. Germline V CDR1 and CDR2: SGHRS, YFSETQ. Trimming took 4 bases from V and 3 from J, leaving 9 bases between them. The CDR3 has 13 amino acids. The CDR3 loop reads CASSPGWTDTQYF. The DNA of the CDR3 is TGCGCCAGCAGCCCCGGGTGGACAGATACGCAGTATTTT. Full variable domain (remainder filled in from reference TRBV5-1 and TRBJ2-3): KAGVTQTPRYLIKTRGQQVTLSCSPISGHRSVSWYQQTPGQGLQFLFEYFSETQRNKGNFPGRFSGRQFSNSRSEMNVSTLELGDSALYLCASSPGWTDTQYFGPGTRLTVL.

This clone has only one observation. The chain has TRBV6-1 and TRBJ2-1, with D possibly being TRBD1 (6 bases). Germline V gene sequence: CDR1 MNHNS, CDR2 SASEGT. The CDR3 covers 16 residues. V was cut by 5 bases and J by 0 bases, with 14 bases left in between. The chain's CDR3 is CASSKGQLSSYNEQFF. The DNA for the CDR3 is TGTGCCAGCAGTAAAGGACAGTTAAGCTCCTACAATGAGCAGTTCTTC.

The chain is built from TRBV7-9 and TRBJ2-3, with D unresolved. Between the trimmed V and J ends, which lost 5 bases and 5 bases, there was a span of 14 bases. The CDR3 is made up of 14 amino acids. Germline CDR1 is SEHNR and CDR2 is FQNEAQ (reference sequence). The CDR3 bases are TGTGCCAGCAGCCCGAGCAGGATTAAAGATACGCAGTATTTT. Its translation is CASSPSRIKDTQYF.

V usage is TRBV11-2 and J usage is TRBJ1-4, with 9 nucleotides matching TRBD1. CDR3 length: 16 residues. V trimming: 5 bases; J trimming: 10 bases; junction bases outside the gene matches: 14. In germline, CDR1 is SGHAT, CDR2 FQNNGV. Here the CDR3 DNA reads TGTGCCAGCAGCCACTTGTGGGACAGGGAAGGTGTAAAACTGTTTTTT. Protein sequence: CASSHLWDREGVKLFF.

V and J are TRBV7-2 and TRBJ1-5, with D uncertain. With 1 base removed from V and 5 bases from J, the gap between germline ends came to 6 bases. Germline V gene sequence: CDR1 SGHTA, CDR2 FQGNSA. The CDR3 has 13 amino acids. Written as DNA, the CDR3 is TGTGCCAGCAGCTTAGGAGGTTATCAGCCCCAGCATTTT. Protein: CASSLGGYQPQHF.

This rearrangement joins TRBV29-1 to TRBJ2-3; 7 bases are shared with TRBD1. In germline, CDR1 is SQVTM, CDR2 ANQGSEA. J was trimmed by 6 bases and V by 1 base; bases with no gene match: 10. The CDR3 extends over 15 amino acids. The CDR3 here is CSVEVGTEEADTQYF. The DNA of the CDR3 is TGCAGCGTTGAAGTTGGGACAGAGGAGGCCGATACGCAGTATTTT.

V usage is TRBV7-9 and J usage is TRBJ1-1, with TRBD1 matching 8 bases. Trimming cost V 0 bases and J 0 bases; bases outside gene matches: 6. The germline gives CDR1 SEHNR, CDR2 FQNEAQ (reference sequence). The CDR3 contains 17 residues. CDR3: CASSLARQGAMNTEAFF. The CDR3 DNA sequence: TGTGCCAGCAGCTTAGCACGGCAGGGGGCAATGAACACTGAAGCTTTCTTT.

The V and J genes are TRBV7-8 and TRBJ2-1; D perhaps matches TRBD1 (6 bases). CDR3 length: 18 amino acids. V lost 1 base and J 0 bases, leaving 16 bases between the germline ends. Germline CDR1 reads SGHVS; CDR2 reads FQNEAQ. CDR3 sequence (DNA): TGTGCCAGCAGCTTAGTCACTGTCACAGGGATCTCCTACAATGAGCAGTTCTTC. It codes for CASSLVTVTGISYNEQFF. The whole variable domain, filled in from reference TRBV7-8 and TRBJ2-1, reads GAGVSQSPRYKVAKRGQDVALRCDPISGHVSLFWYQQALGQGPEFLTYFQNEAQLDKSGLPSDRFFAERPEGSVSTLKIQRTQQEDSAVYLCASSLVTVTGISYNEQFFGPGTRLTVL.

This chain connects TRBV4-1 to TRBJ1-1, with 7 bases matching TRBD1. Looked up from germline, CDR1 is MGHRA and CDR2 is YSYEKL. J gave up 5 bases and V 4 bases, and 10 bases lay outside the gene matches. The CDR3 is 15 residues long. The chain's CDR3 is CASSRYQGVDTEAFF. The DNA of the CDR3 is TGCGCCAGCAGCCGATACCAGGGGGTAGATACTGAAGCTTTCTTT.

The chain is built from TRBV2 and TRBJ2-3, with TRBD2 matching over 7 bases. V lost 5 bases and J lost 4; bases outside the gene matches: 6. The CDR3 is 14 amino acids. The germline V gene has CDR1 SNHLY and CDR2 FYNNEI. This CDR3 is CASSPSSGADTQYF. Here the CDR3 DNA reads TGTGCCAGCAGTCCTAGCAGCGGGGCAGATACGCAGTATTTT.

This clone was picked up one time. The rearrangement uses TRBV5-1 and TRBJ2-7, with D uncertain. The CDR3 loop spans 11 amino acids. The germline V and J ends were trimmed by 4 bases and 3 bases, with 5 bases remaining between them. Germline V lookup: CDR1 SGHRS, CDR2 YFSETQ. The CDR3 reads CASSQNYEQYF. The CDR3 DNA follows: TGCGCCAGCAGCCAAAACTACGAGCAGTACTTC. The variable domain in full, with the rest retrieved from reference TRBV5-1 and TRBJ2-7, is KAGVTQTPRYLIKTRGQQVTLSCSPISGHRSVSWYQQTPGQGLQFLFEYFSETQRNKGNFPGRFSGRQFSNSRSEMNVSTLELGDSALYLCASSQNYEQYFGPGTRLTVT.

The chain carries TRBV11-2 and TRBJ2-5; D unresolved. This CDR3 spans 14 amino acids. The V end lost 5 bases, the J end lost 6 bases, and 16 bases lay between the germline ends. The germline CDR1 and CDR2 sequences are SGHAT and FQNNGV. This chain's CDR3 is CASSRGTARQTQYF. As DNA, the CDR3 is TGTGCCAGCAGCCGCGGCACGGCTAGACAGACCCAGTACTTC.

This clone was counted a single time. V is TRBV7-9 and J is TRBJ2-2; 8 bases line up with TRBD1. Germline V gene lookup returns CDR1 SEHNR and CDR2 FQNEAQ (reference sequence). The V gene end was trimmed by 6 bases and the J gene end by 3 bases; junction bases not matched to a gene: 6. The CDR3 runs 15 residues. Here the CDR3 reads CASRPDRGDTGELFF. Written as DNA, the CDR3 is TGTGCCAGCAGACCCGACAGGGGAGACACCGGGGAGCTGTTTTTT.

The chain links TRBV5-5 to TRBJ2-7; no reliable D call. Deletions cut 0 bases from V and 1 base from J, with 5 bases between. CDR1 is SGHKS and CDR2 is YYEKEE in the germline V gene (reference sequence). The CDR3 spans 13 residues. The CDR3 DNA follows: TGTGCCAGCAGCTTGGTACGGTCCTACGAGCAGTACTTC. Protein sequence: CASSLVRSYEQYF.

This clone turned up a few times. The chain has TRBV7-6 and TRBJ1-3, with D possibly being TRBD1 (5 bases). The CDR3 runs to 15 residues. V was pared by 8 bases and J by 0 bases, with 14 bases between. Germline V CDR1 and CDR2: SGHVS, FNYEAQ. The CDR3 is CASGGGGFSGNTIYF. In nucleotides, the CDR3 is TGTGCCAGCGGGGGAGGTGGGTTCTCTGGAAACACCATATATTTT.

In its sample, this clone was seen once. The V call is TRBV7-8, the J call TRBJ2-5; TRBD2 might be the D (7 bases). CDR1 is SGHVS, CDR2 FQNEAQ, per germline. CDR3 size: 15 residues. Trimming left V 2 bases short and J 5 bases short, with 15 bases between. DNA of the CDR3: TGTGCCAGCAGCTTACGTCGGGGGGCGCGGGAGACCCAGTACTTC. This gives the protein CASSLRRGARETQYF.

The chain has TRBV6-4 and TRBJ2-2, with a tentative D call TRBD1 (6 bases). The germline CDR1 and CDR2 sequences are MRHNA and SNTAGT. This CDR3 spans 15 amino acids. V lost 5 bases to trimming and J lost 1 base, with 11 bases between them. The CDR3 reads CASSPGHMNTGELFF. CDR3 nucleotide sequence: TGTGCCAGCAGTCCGGGACATATGAACACCGGGGAGCTGTTTTTT.

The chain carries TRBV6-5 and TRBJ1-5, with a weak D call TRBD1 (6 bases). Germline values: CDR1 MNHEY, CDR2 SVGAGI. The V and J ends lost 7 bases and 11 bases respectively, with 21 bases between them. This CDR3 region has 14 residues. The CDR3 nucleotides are TGTGCCAGCACGCCAGGGGCCCTAGATATAGCCCAGCATTTT. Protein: CASTPGALDIAQHF.

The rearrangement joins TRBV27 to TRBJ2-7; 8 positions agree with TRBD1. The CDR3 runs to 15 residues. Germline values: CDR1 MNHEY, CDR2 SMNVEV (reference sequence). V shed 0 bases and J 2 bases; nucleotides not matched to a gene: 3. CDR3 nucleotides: TGTGCCAGCAGTTTATCTGGACAGGGTACCTACGAGCAGTACTTC. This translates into CASSLSGQGTYEQYF.

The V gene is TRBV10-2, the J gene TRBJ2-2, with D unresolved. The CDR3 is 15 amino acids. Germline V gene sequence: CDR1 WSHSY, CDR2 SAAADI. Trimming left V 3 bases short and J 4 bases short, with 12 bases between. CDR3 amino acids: CASSDLWVPTGELFF. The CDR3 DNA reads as TGCGCCAGCAGTGACCTCTGGGTTCCCACCGGGGAGCTGTTTTTT.

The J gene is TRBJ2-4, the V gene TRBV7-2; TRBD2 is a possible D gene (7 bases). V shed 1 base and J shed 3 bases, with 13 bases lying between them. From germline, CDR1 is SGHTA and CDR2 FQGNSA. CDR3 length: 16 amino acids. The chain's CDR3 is CASSLEGGLNKNIQYF. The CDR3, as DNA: TGTGCCAGCAGCTTAGAGGGGGGGCTTAACAAAAACATTCAGTACTTC.

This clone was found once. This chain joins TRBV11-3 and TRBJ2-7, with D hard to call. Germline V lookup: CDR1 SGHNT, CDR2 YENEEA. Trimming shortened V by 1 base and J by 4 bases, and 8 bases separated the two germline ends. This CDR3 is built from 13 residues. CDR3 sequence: CASSLGHPYEQYF. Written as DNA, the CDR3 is TGTGCCAGCAGCTTAGGACACCCTTACGAGCAGTACTTC. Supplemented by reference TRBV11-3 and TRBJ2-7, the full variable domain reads EAGVVQSPRYKIIEKKQPVAFWCNPISGHNTLYWYLQNLGQGPELLIRYENEEAVDDSQLPKDRFSAERLKGVDSTLKIQPAELGDSAVYLCASSLGHPYEQYFGPGTRLTVT.

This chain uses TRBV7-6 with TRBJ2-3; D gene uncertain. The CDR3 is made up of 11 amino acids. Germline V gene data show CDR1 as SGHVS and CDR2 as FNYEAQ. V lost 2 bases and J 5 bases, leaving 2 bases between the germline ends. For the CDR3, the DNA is TGTGCCAGCAGCTTACAAGATACGCAGTATTTT. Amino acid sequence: CASSLQDTQYF. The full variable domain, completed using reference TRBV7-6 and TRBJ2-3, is GAGVSQSPRYKVTKRGQDVALRCDPISGHVSLYWYRQALGQGPEFLTYFNYEAQQDKSGLPNDRFSAERPEGSISTLTIQRTEQRDSAMYRCASSLQDTQYFGPGTRLTVL.

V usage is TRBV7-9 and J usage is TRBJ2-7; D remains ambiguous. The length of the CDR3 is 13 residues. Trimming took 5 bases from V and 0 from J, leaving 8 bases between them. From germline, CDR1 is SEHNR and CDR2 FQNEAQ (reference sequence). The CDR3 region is CASSGLNSYEQYF. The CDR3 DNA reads TGTGCCAGCAGCGGGTTAAACTCCTACGAGCAGTACTTC.

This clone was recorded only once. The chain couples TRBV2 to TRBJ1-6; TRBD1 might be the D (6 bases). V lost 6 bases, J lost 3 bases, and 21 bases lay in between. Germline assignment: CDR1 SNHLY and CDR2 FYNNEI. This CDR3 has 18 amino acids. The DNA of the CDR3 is TGTGCCAGCAGCGGTTACAGGGCGCCCGATTTCTATAATTCACCCCTCCACTTT. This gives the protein CASSGYRAPDFYNSPLHF.

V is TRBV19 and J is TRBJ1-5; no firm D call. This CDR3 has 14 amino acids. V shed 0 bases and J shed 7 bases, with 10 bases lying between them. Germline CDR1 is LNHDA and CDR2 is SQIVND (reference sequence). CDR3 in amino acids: CASSIDTSRQPQHF. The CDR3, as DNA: TGTGCCAGTAGTATAGATACATCGAGACAGCCCCAGCATTTT.

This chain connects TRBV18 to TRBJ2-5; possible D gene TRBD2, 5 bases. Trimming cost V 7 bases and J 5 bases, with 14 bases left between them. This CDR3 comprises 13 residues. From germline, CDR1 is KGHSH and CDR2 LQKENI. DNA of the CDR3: TGTGCCAGCTGCCCGGATCGGGGTGAGACCCAGTACTTC. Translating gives CASCPDRGETQYF.

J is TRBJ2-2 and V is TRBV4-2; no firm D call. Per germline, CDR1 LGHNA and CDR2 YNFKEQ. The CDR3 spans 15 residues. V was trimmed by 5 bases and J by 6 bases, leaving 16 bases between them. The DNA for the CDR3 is TGTGCCAGCAGCTCCCTGGGATTGGACCCCGGGGAGCTGTTTTTT. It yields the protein CASSSLGLDPGELFF.

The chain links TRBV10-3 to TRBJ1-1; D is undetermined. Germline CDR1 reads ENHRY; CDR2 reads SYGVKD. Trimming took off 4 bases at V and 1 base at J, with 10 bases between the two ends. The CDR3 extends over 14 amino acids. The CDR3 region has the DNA TGTGCCATCAGTGGGTCGACAAGGAACACTGAAGCTTTCTTT. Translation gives CAISGSTRNTEAFF.

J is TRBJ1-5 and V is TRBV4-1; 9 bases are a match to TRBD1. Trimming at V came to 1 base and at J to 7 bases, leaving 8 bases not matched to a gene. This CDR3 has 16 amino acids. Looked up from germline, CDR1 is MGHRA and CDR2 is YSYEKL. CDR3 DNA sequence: TGCGCCAGCAGCCAAGGCGCTCGGGGACAGGGACAGCCCCAGCATTTT. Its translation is CASSQGARGQGQPQHF.